Listed here is a single T cell receptor (beta chain). Clinical history as reported by participants underpinned cohort assignment. These data originate in a study of blood T cell repertoires in COVID-19. Trimming at V came to 3 bases and at J to 0 bases, leaving 8 bases not matched to a gene. Germline assignment: CDR1 DFQATT and CDR2 SNEGSKA (reference sequence). This CDR3 region has 17 residues. Sequencing used immunoSEQ multiplex PCR; TCRdb keeps in-frame clones, though not all of them. The table lists 310,000 or so clones, approximately 90% of them singletons. J is TRBJ2-6 and V is TRBV20-1, with 7 bases identical to TRBD1. The material sequenced was PBMCs or T cells enriched from blood (not recorded which). This clonotype originated in a woman between 25 and 40 years old who had recovered from COVID-19. The CDR3, as DNA: TGCAGTGCTAGTCCCGGGACAGATTTCTCTGGGGCCAACGTCCTGACTTTC. Translated: CSASPGTDFSGANVLTF.